Below, 5 T cell receptor beta chains from the same sample are listed, as sequenced in a study of technical replicates of blood from several donors. This table comes from immunoSEQ multiplex PCR, and its TCRdb copy is limited to in-frame clones, with some not included. Counted here are about 80,000 clones, about 92% occurring once; the ten biggest clones make up about 0.41%. Sample: T cells isolated from PBMCs. These receptors originate from a human donor in good health.

The count of this clone is one. The chain links TRBV5-6 to TRBJ2-7; possible D gene TRBD2, 5 bases. This CDR3 has 13 amino acids. V was pared by 1 base and J by 4 bases, with 9 bases between. CDR1 is SGHDT and CDR2 is YYEEEE in the germline V gene. The CDR3 is CASSLSPGYEQYF. The CDR3, as DNA: TGTGCCAGCAGCTTGAGCCCGGGGTACGAGCAGTACTTC.

This clone was detected once. CDR3 in amino acids: CASSDTQGWDGYTF. CDR3 bases: TGTGCCAGCAGTGACACTCAAGGATGGGATGGCTACACCTTC. The J gene is TRBJ1-2, the V gene TRBV6-5; no clear D. V was shortened by 5 bases and J by 6 bases, with 16 bases between the two germline ends. There are 14 residues in the CDR3. Germline-derived CDR1 and CDR2 are MNHEY and SVGAGI.

This rearrangement joins TRBV4-1 to TRBJ2-2; 8 bases are a match to TRBD1. The CDR3 loop spans 17 amino acids. From germline, CDR1 is MGHRA and CDR2 YSYEKL. V shed 5 bases, J shed 2 bases, and the junction held 10 bases outside the gene matches. CDR3 loop: CASSRLRGQANTGELFF. The CDR3 bases are TGCGCCAGCAGCAGACTCAGGGGACAGGCCAACACCGGGGAGCTGTTTTTT.

The V gene is TRBV5-1, the J gene TRBJ2-1, with TRBD2 matching over 9 bases. The trim removed 4 bases at V and 9 bases at J, leaving 11 bases unmatched. The CDR3 totals 15 residues. The V gene's germline CDR1 is SGHRS and CDR2 YFSETQ. In nucleotides, the CDR3 is TGCGCCAGCAGCCTTAATAGCGGGAGAATCGCTGAGCAGTTCTTC. Its protein is CASSLNSGRIAEQFF.

The chain joins TRBV4-3 to TRBJ2-3; possible D gene TRBD2, 6 bases. The germline V gene encodes CDR1 LGHNA and CDR2 YSLEER. The CDR3 runs to 16 residues. V was trimmed by 0 bases and J by 6 bases, leaving 16 bases between them. The CDR3 reads CASSQEFGGESDTQYF. CDR3 DNA sequence: TGCGCCAGCAGCCAAGAATTCGGGGGAGAGTCGGATACGCAGTATTTT.